Shown below are 32 T cell receptor beta chains from a single sample sequenced in a study of shared clonotypes between healthy human individuals. The repertoire was sequenced with immunoSEQ multiplex PCR; TCRdb's copy has only in-frame clones and lacks some. The table shows about 980,000 clones, with over 60% occurring only once. Source material: memory CD4+ T cells sorted from blood. Subset in this sample: CD45RA-negative fraction. The receptors here all came from a man younger than 30 in good health.

The gene calls are TRBV7-6 and TRBJ1-2; weak D call: TRBD1 (6 bases). Germline V gene sequence: CDR1 SGHVS, CDR2 FNYEAQ. V was clipped by 6 bases and J by 4 bases, with 15 bases between them. There are 14 residues in the CDR3. The CDR3 loop is CASSPETGGYGYTF. CDR3 sequence (DNA): TGTGCCAGCAGTCCCGAGACAGGAGGCTATGGCTACACCTTC.

Concerning this clone itself: Other DNA sequences from this sample encode an identical CDR3 as well. The CDR3 spells CAWSPGLPNNEQFF. The CDR3 DNA reads as TGTGCCTGGAGTCCGGGACTGCCTAACAATGAGCAGTTCTTC. This sequence joins TRBV30 and TRBJ2-1; D might be TRBD2 (6 bases). Per the germline V gene, CDR1 is GTSNPN and CDR2 is SVGIG (reference sequence). V lost 2 bases and J lost 5, with 13 bases in between. The CDR3 runs 14 residues.

This clone was counted a single time. The chain's CDR3 is CAWSEGQATNEKLFF. In nucleotides, the CDR3 is TGTGCCTGGAGCGAGGGACAGGCAACTAATGAAAAACTGTTTTTT. This sequence joins TRBV30 and TRBJ1-4; 8 nucleotides line up with TRBD1. The CDR3 runs to 15 residues. With V trimmed by 3 bases and J by 0 bases, 3 bases remained unmatched. Germline lookup yields CDR1 GTSNPN and CDR2 SVGIG (reference sequence).

This clone was observed a few times. The V call is TRBV20-1, the J call TRBJ1-1; unclear D gene. The germline V gene encodes CDR1 DFQATT and CDR2 SNEGSKA (reference sequence). The CDR3 has 11 amino acids. The ends were cut back, 1 base at V and 5 bases at J, with 5 bases in the middle. The CDR3 loop is CSARVATEAFF. For the CDR3, the DNA is TGCAGTGCTAGAGTGGCGACTGAAGCTTTCTTT.

This chain joins TRBV7-9 and TRBJ1-2; 8 bases are shared with TRBD1. Germline V gene sequence: CDR1 SEHNR, CDR2 FQNEAQ (reference sequence). This CDR3 has 15 amino acids. Unmatched junction bases numbered 9, after V lost 4 bases and J lost 5 bases. CDR3 in amino acids: CASSSAGQGGYGYTF. DNA for the CDR3: TGTGCCAGCAGCTCCGCCGGACAGGGAGGGTATGGCTACACCTTC.

This chain links TRBV15 with TRBJ1-6; 7 nucleotides match TRBD1. Germline CDR1 reads LNHNV; CDR2 reads YYDKDF (reference sequence). Trimming took 5 bases from V and 10 from J; bases not matched to a gene: 11. This CDR3 comprises 15 residues. The CDR3 nucleotides are TGTGCCACCAGCGGAGCCGGGACAGCTGGATCACCCCTCCACTTT. It encodes CATSGAGTAGSPLHF.

This chain joins TRBV6-1 and TRBJ1-5; D unresolved. Germline CDR1 is MNHNS and CDR2 is SASEGT. The CDR3 totals 15 residues. V lost 4 bases and J 0 bases, leaving 10 bases between the germline ends. CDR3 DNA: TGTGCCAGCAGTGCCGGAAAGAATAGCAATCAGCCCCAGCATTTT. Translated: CASSAGKNSNQPQHF.

This clone was recorded once. V usage is TRBV18 and J usage is TRBJ1-1; D gene unclear. CDR1 is KGHSH and CDR2 is LQKENI in the germline V gene. Trimming pared 2 bases from V and 10 bases from J, leaving 11 bases between. This CDR3 has 12 residues. The CDR3 is CASSPGYAAAFF. The CDR3 DNA follows: TGTGCCAGCTCACCAGGCTACGCCGCAGCTTTCTTT.

This clone occurred a few times. The CDR3 spells CASSQVAGGDKNIQYF. CDR3 bases: TGTGCCAGCAGCCAAGTAGCGGGGGGTGACAAAAACATTCAGTACTTC. The chain carries TRBV4-2 and TRBJ2-4; 10 bases agree with TRBD2. The germline V gene has CDR1 LGHNA and CDR2 YNFKEQ. V was pared by 1 base and J by 3 bases, with 3 bases of the junction left unmatched. The CDR3 runs 16 residues.

The chain combines TRBV21-1 with TRBJ2-7; the D call in the table, TRBD2, was not verified against the DNA. TRBV21-1 is recorded as a pseudogene. The CDR3 length is 17 residues. The CDR3 nucleotides are TGTGCCAGCAGCAAAGTTGCGGCAGAATTTGGTTTCTACGAGCAGTACTTC. This encodes CASSKVAAEFGFYEQYF.

The chain employs TRBV5-6 and TRBJ2-7; 12 bases line up with TRBD2. This CDR3 is 17 amino acids long. The V gene end was trimmed by 1 base and the J gene end by 0 bases; junction bases not matched to a gene: 5. Germline-derived CDR1 and CDR2 are SGHDT and YYEEEE. CDR3 protein: CASSLRLAGASSYEQYF. CDR3 DNA: TGTGCCAGCAGCTTGCGACTAGCGGGAGCGAGCTCCTACGAGCAGTACTTC.

The V call is TRBV6-1, the J call TRBJ1-2; 11 nucleotides agree with TRBD1. Germline V gene data show CDR1 as MNHNS and CDR2 as SASEGT. CDR3 length: 15 residues. V dropped 1 base and J dropped 8; count of bases not matched to a gene: 6. The chain's CDR3 is CASSEGTGGIWGYTF. The DNA of the CDR3 is TGTGCCAGCAGTGAAGGGACAGGGGGCATTTGGGGCTACACCTTC.

V is TRBV11-2 and J is TRBJ2-7, with D unclear. Germline V gives CDR1 SGHAT, CDR2 FQNNGV. V was shortened by 5 bases and J by 4 bases, with 18 bases between the two germline ends. The CDR3 consists of 15 residues. Written as DNA, the CDR3 is TGTGCCAGCAGCCACGACGGTAGCAGGTTGTACGAGCAGTACTTC. It encodes CASSHDGSRLYEQYF.

The chain combines TRBV5-4 with TRBJ1-2; TRBD1 aligns across 9 bases. The germline gives CDR1 SGHNT, CDR2 YYREEE (reference sequence). The CDR3 loop spans 16 amino acids. V shed 0 bases and J 6 bases; nucleotides not matched to a gene: 9. Written as DNA, the CDR3 is TGTGCCAGCAGCTTGGGGGACAGGGCCGCACTAAATGGCTACACCTTC. Translated: CASSLGDRAALNGYTF.

The chain carries TRBV6-5 and TRBJ1-3; D is unresolved. Per germline, CDR1 MNHEY and CDR2 SVGAGI. V lost 5 bases, J lost 0 bases, and 11 bases lay in between. This CDR3 spans 15 amino acids. As DNA, the CDR3 is TGTGCCAGCAGTCCCGACTGGGGCTCTGGAAACACCATATATTTT. The encoded protein is CASSPDWGSGNTIYF.

This clone turned up a few times. The chain carries TRBV10-3 and TRBJ1-6; possible D gene TRBD1, 6 bases. V was trimmed by 10 bases and J by 9 bases, leaving 13 bases between them. CDR1 ENHRY and CDR2 SYGVKD come from the germline V gene. This CDR3 spans 12 amino acids. CDR3 residues: CASQGQGSPLHF. DNA for the CDR3: TGTGCCAGTCAGGGGCAGGGTTCACCCCTCCACTTT.

This sequence joins TRBV6-1 and TRBJ1-4; no reliable D call. The CDR3 spans 13 residues. CDR1 is MNHNS and CDR2 is SASEGT in the germline V gene. V shed 5 bases and J shed 5 bases, with 9 bases lying between them. The CDR3 sequence is CASSSQLNEKLFF. CDR3 sequence (DNA): TGTGCCAGCAGTAGTCAGTTAAATGAAAAACTGTTTTTT.

The rearrangement links TRBV29-1 to TRBJ2-7, with 7 nucleotides matching TRBD1. Germline CDR1 and CDR2: SQVTM and ANQGSEA. Trimming at V came to 6 bases and at J to 5 bases, leaving 10 bases not matched to a gene. The CDR3 totals 13 residues. CDR3 residues: CSVKGTGDNEQYF. CDR3 sequence (DNA): TGCAGCGTAAAAGGAACAGGGGACAACGAGCAGTACTTC.

The table lists this clone with a count of one. The rearrangement joins TRBV12-5 to TRBJ2-5; 9 bases are a match to TRBD2. V shed 6 bases and J 5 bases; nucleotides not matched to a gene: 7. This CDR3 comprises 14 residues. Germline values: CDR1 LGHNT, CDR2 FRNRAP. The CDR3 DNA sequence: TGTGCTAGTGGGAAAGCGGGAGGCCCGGAGACCCAGTACTTC. Amino acids: CASGKAGGPETQYF.

J is TRBJ1-2 and V is TRBV19, with D maybe TRBD1 (5 bases). From germline, CDR1 is LNHDA and CDR2 SQIVND (reference sequence). Trimming took off 4 bases at V and 8 bases at J, with 20 bases between the two ends. This CDR3 has 15 amino acids. The CDR3 loop is CASSTSRGRVDGYTF. CDR3 nucleotide sequence: TGTGCCAGTAGTACTAGCCGGGGGAGGGTCGACGGCTACACCTTC.

The chain carries TRBV14 and TRBJ2-7, with unresolved D. There are 13 residues in the CDR3. Germline values: CDR1 SGHDN, CDR2 FVKESK. Deletions cut 4 bases from V and 1 base from J, with 8 bases between. Here the CDR3 DNA reads TGTGCCAGCAGCCGCCTCGGGTCCTACGAGCAGTACTTC. Protein product: CASSRLGSYEQYF.

The V and J genes are TRBV10-3 and TRBJ2-7; D may correspond to TRBD1 or TRBD2 (6 bases each). CDR1 and CDR2 (germline): ENHRY, SYGVKD. This CDR3 spans 14 amino acids. The germline V and J ends were trimmed by 11 bases and 3 bases, with 20 bases remaining between them. The CDR3 nucleotides are TGTGCCTGCCGGGACACCACGGGGGTCTACGAGCAGTACTTC. It encodes CACRDTTGVYEQYF.

The chain joins TRBV27 to TRBJ1-2, with 9 bases fitting TRBD1. The V gene end was trimmed by 6 bases and the J gene end by 4 bases; junction bases not matched to a gene: 9. The CDR3 is made up of 15 amino acids. Germline V gene data show CDR1 as MNHEY and CDR2 as SMNVEV (reference sequence). DNA for the CDR3: TGTGCCAGCAGCTCAGGGACAGGGAGAGGCTATGGCTACACCTTC. Translating it yields CASSSGTGRGYGYTF.

This clone was detected only a few times. J is TRBJ1-3 and V is TRBV28; unclear D gene. CDR3 length: 13 residues. Germline V gene data show CDR1 as MDHEN and CDR2 as SYDVKM. The V gene lost 3 bases and the J gene lost 1 base, with 4 bases spanning the gap. The CDR3 sequence is CASSFDSGNTIYF. CDR3 DNA sequence: TGTGCCAGCAGTTTTGATTCTGGAAACACCATATATTTT. Full variable domain (outside the CDR3, taken from reference TRBV28 and TRBJ1-3): DVKVTQSSRYLVKRTGEKVFLECVQDMDHENMFWYRQDPGLGLRLIYFSYDVKMKEKGDIPEGYSVSREKKERFSLILESASTNQTSMYLCASSFDSGNTIYFGEGSWLTVV.

This clone was observed a few times. This sequence joins TRBV6-1 and TRBJ1-2; D remains ambiguous. Between the trimmed V and J ends, which lost 5 bases and 1 base, there was a span of 14 bases. Germline V gene lookup returns CDR1 MNHNS and CDR2 SASEGT. The CDR3 spans 15 residues. The CDR3 loop reads CASSPYPAGNYGYTF. DNA of the CDR3: TGTGCCAGCAGTCCCTACCCGGCCGGTAACTATGGCTACACCTTC.

There are a few counts of this clone. The chain is built from TRBV11-3 and TRBJ2-2; perhaps TRBD1 as D (6 bases). The CDR3 is made up of 14 amino acids. Germline V gives CDR1 SGHNT, CDR2 YENEEA. The V end was cut by 5 bases, the J end by 1 base, with 8 bases between. The CDR3 spells CASSPGQNTGELFF. The CDR3 nucleotides read TGTGCCAGCAGCCCGGGACAGAACACCGGGGAGCTGTTTTTT.

This rearrangement joins TRBV5-1 to TRBJ2-1, with D possibly being TRBD1 (6 bases). Trimming pared 4 bases from V and 7 bases from J, leaving 15 bases between. Germline V gene sequence: CDR1 SGHRS, CDR2 YFSETQ. This CDR3 spans 14 amino acids. The CDR3 bases are TGCGCCAGCAGCATGGGACACGGGGTAAATGAGCAGTTCTTC. Residues: CASSMGHGVNEQFF.

This sequence joins TRBV5-6 and TRBJ2-6; D gene ambiguous. Germline V gives CDR1 SGHDT, CDR2 YYEEEE. The CDR3 is made up of 17 amino acids. The V and J ends lost 1 base and 0 bases respectively, with 11 bases between them. The CDR3 spells CASSLIGYYSGANVLTF. CDR3 sequence (DNA): TGTGCCAGCAGCTTGATAGGGTATTACTCTGGGGCCAACGTCCTGACTTTC.

The sample holds one count of this clone. The chain joins TRBV6-1 to TRBJ2-7; the D call may be TRBD1 or TRBD2 (5 bases each). The germline V gene has CDR1 MNHNS and CDR2 SASEGT. Trimming stripped 0 bases from V and 0 bases from J, with 12 bases between. The CDR3 has 16 amino acids. The CDR3 loop reads CASSEASGTNSYEQYF. The DNA for the CDR3 is TGTGCCAGCAGTGAAGCGTCCGGGACGAACTCCTACGAGCAGTACTTC.

This clone was seen only a few times. The rearrangement links TRBV2 to TRBJ2-7, with TRBD1 as a possible D gene (7 bases). The CDR3 covers 15 residues. V was trimmed by 6 bases and J by 0 bases, leaving 15 bases between them. Germline V gene data show CDR1 as SNHLY and CDR2 as FYNNEI. This CDR3 reads CASRPRQGLSYEQYF. Here the CDR3 DNA reads TGTGCCAGCAGACCCCGACAGGGACTCTCCTACGAGCAGTACTTC. Based on the CDR3 plus reference TRBV2 and TRBJ2-7, the full variable domain is EPEVTQTPSHQVTQMGQEVILRCVPISNHLYFYWYRQILGQKVEFLVSFYNNEISEKSEIFDDQFSVERPDGSNFTLKIRSTKLEDSAMYFCASRPRQGLSYEQYFGPGTRLTVT.

J is TRBJ2-2 and V is TRBV5-1; possibly TRBD1 for D (6 bases). V dropped 4 bases and J dropped 4 bases, with 11 bases sitting between them. The CDR3 contains 14 residues. CDR1 and CDR2 from the germline V gene are SGHRS and YFSETQ. The CDR3 bases are TGCGCCAGCAGCGATGGACAGATCACCGGGGAGCTGTTTTTT. Its protein is CASSDGQITGELFF.

This chain joins TRBV10-3 and TRBJ1-5; D remains unclear. Germline assignment: CDR1 ENHRY and CDR2 SYGVKD. CDR3 length: 14 amino acids. V dropped 2 bases and J dropped 8 bases, with 13 bases sitting between them. CDR3 sequence: CAISEAEGKEPQHF. DNA for the CDR3: TGTGCCATCAGTGAGGCAGAAGGGAAGGAGCCCCAGCATTTT.